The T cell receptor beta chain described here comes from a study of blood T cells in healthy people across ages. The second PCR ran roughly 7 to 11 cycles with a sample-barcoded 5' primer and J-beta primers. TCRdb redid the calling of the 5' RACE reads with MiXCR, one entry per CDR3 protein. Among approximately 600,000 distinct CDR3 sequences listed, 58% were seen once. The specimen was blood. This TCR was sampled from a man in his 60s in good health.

The CDR3 region has the DNA TGTGCCAGCAGCAAAGTAAGGGAAGAAGGGGTCTGTGGAAACACCATATATTTT. Its protein is CASSKVREEGVCGNTIYF. The chain joins TRBV21-1 to TRBJ1-3; the listed D gene, TRBD1, was not tested against the DNA. TRBV21-1 is flagged as a pseudogene. The CDR3 consists of 18 residues.